The 21 T cell receptor beta chains in this list originate from one sample, sequenced in a study of T cells in Graves' hyperthyroidism and ophthalmopathy. It was RNA transcripts that yielded the amplified TCR beta CDR3 regions. The HTBI primer set served for first-round RT-PCR of the TCR CDR3. Each CDR3 protein is one row after TCRdb ran MiXCR on the multiplex PCR reads. The data hold around 23,000 distinct CDR3 sequences, with around 54% observed a single time. Sequenced sample: blood. These receptors were taken from a woman in her forties with Graves' hyperthyroidism that later progressed to Graves' ophthalmopathy.

The rearrangement uses TRBV12-3 or TRBV12-4 and TRBJ2-5; the D is unclear. V was clipped by 7 bases and J by 3 bases, with 9 bases between them. The CDR3 has 12 amino acids. CDR3 sequence: CASTPGKETQYF. As DNA, the CDR3 is TGTGCCAGCACCCCAGGAAAAGAGACCCAGTACTTC.

This clonotype was detected ten times or more. This chain uses TRBV27 with TRBJ1-1, with TRBD1 matching 7 bases. V was pared by 6 bases and J by 2 bases, with 6 bases of the junction left unmatched. Germline V gives CDR1 MNHEY, CDR2 SMNVEV (reference sequence). The CDR3 spans 14 residues. CDR3 amino acids: CASRLGTANTEAFF. In DNA, the CDR3 is TGTGCCAGCAGGCTCGGGACAGCCAACACTGAAGCTTTCTTT.

The chain joins TRBV12-3 or TRBV12-4 to TRBJ1-1; 8 bases agree with TRBD1. The CDR3 runs to 16 residues. Germline trimming cut 6 bases from V and 5 bases from J; bases unmatched to any gene: 14. In DNA form, the CDR3 reads TGTGCCAGCAGACCCCAGGGCAGGGGGCGGGGGACTGAAGCTTTCTTT. This sequence encodes CASRPQGRGRGTEAFF.

The rearrangement links TRBV2 to TRBJ2-7; no reliable D call. The CDR3 is 15 residues long. Germline CDR1 and CDR2: SNHLY and FYNNEI. The V end lost 3 bases, the J end lost 2 bases, and 14 bases lay between the germline ends. The CDR3 sequence is CASSETQTPTYEQYF. CDR3 DNA sequence: TGTGCCAGCAGTGAGACCCAAACCCCTACCTACGAGCAGTACTTC. Full variable domain (missing parts from reference TRBV2 and TRBJ2-7): EPEVTQTPSHQVTQMGQEVILRCVPISNHLYFYWYRQILGQKVEFLVSFYNNEISEKSEIFDDQFSVERPDGSNFTLKIRSTKLEDSAMYFCASSETQTPTYEQYFGPGTRLTVT.

V and J are TRBV6-5 and TRBJ2-7; D unclear. The germline V gene has CDR1 MNHEY and CDR2 SVGAGI. The V end was cut by 2 bases, the J end by 3 bases, with 11 bases between. This CDR3 is built from 14 residues. For the CDR3, the DNA is TGTGCCAGCAGTTACCGCCACGGATACTACGAGCAGTACTTC. This gives the protein CASSYRHGYYEQYF.

The sample holds one count of this clonotype. V usage is TRBV20-1 and J usage is TRBJ2-1, with a tentative D call TRBD2 (5 bases). The length of the CDR3 is 12 residues. Per the germline V gene, CDR1 is DFQATT and CDR2 is SNEGSKA (reference sequence). The ends were cut back, 0 bases at V and 9 bases at J, with 9 bases in the middle. The CDR3 DNA is TGCAGTGCTAGAGATATGGGAGCTGAGCAGTTCTTC. Residues: CSARDMGAEQFF.

This clonotype was seen more than once but under ten times. The chain recombines TRBV11-2 with TRBJ2-5; the match to TRBD1 covers 8 bases. CDR1 and CDR2 (germline): SGHAT, FQNNGV. The J segment lost 3 bases and the V segment lost 5 bases, leaving 2 bases of the junction unmatched. The CDR3 covers 13 residues. This chain's CDR3 is CASSRDRKETQYF. CDR3 coding DNA: TGTGCCAGCAGCCGGGACAGGAAAGAGACCCAGTACTTC.

This clonotype was counted once. The junction departs from the called germline gene at one end, perhaps through a read error. The chain joins TRBV20-1 to TRBJ2-7; 8 bases align to TRBD1. This CDR3 has 14 residues. Germline V CDR1 and CDR2: DFQATT, SNEGSKA (reference sequence). DNA of the CDR3: TGTAGTGCGCACACCGGGACAGGCTCCTACGGGCAGTACTTC. Residues: CSAHTGTGSYGQYF.

This clonotype was seen ten or more times. The chain has TRBV6-1 and TRBJ1-5, with D possibly being TRBD1 (5 bases). The germline V gene encodes CDR1 MNHNS and CDR2 SASEGT. Trimming took off 0 bases at V and 6 bases at J, with 12 bases between the two ends. The CDR3 has 15 residues. CDR3 loop: CASSEAHGGTQPQHF. The CDR3 DNA reads TGTGCCAGCAGTGAAGCGCATGGGGGGACTCAGCCCCAGCATTTT.

The gene calls are TRBV6-5 and TRBJ2-1, with D unclear. Per the germline V gene, CDR1 is MNHEY and CDR2 is SVGAGI. The CDR3 contains 16 residues. The V gene lost 6 bases and the J gene lost 3 bases, with 18 bases spanning the gap. CDR3 nucleotide sequence: TGTGCCAGCAGCCCCCATACCGGAAAGGTCTACAATGAGCAGTTCTTC. Its translation is CASSPHTGKVYNEQFF.

The genes are TRBV20-1 and TRBJ1-1; D is unclear. There are 11 residues in the CDR3. Trimming pared 4 bases from V and 3 bases from J, leaving 6 bases between. Germline CDR1 DFQATT, CDR2 SNEGSKA (reference sequence). The CDR3 reads CSAIRDTEAFF. CDR3 sequence (DNA): TGCAGTGCTATCCGGGACACTGAAGCTTTCTTT.

As concerns this clonotype: A read error is likely, as this CDR3 ends without the conserved phenylalanine or tryptophan. The rearrangement links TRBV9 to TRBJ1-5; a possible D gene is TRBD1 (6 bases). CDR1 SGDLS and CDR2 YYNGEE come from the germline V gene. Trimming pared 3 bases from V and 5 bases from J, leaving 15 bases between. The CDR3 consists of 15 residues. CDR3 bases: TGTGCCAGCAGCGCCGGGATAGGGGGTTATCAGCCCCAGCATTCT. As protein: CASSAGIGGYQPQHS.

J is TRBJ1-4 and V is TRBV5-1; D is undetermined. CDR1 is SGHRS and CDR2 is YFSETQ in the germline V gene. Trimming left V 0 bases short and J 6 bases short, with 9 bases between. The CDR3 spans 14 residues. The CDR3 bases are TGCGCCAGCAGCTTGGACGGACGATATGAAAAACTGTTTTTT. Translating gives CASSLDGRYEKLFF.

In its sample, this clonotype was seen a few times. V usage is TRBV25-1 and J usage is TRBJ1-4; tentatively, D is TRBD1 (6 bases). Trimming shortened V by 3 bases and J by 3 bases, and 11 bases separated the two germline ends. Per germline, CDR1 MGHDK and CDR2 SYGVNS. The CDR3 loop spans 15 amino acids. CDR3 loop: CASSDRAGANEKLFF. The CDR3 DNA reads TGTGCCAGCAGTGATCGGGCAGGGGCTAATGAAAAACTGTTTTTT.

This chain connects TRBV19 to TRBJ2-2; possibly TRBD2 for D (6 bases). Germline CDR1 and CDR2: LNHDA and SQIVND (reference sequence). V was trimmed by 3 bases and J by 2 bases, leaving 7 bases between them. The CDR3 runs 14 residues. DNA for the CDR3: TGTGCCAGTAGTATCGGGGGAAACACCGGGGAGCTGTTTTTT. Translating gives CASSIGGNTGELFF.

The rearrangement joins TRBV6-4 to TRBJ1-1, with D maybe TRBD1 (5 bases). The CDR3 is 13 residues long. Germline CDR1 MRHNA, CDR2 SNTAGT. V lost 7 bases and J 1 base, leaving 10 bases between the germline ends. The CDR3 reads CASKGVGNTEAFF. The CDR3 nucleotides are TGTGCCAGCAAAGGGGTCGGGAACACTGAAGCTTTCTTT.

This clonotype has a handful of counts. The V and J genes are TRBV6-6 and TRBJ2-7; D is tentatively TRBD1 or TRBD2 (5 bases each). In germline, CDR1 is MNHNY, CDR2 SVGAGI (reference sequence). CDR3 length: 12 residues. V lost 6 bases to trimming and J lost 7 bases, with 13 bases between them. The CDR3 nucleotides read TGTGCCAGCAGACTAGACAGTCAAGAGCAGTACTTC. Translated, it gives CASRLDSQEQYF.

The DNA for the CDR3 is TGCAGCGTCGGGACAGAGAAATACGAGCAGTACTTC. Translated: CSVGTEKYEQYF. The chain recombines TRBV29-1 with TRBJ2-7; 7 bases fit TRBD1. V shed 6 bases and J 4 bases; nucleotides not matched to a gene: 6. CDR1 and CDR2 (germline): SQVTM, ANQGSEA. This CDR3 comprises 12 residues.

Ten or more counts support this clonotype. The chain uses TRBV6-6 and TRBJ1-4; D gene uncertain. CDR3 size: 15 residues. V gave up 0 bases and J gave up 5 bases, with 10 bases separating them. Germline CDR1 reads MNHNY; CDR2 reads SVGAGI (reference sequence). The CDR3 DNA reads TGTGCCAGCAGTTACTCCCGAAAGACCAATGAAAAACTGTTTTTT. Translating it yields CASSYSRKTNEKLFF.

This chain uses TRBV20-1 with TRBJ2-1; D might be TRBD2 (6 bases). This CDR3 is 13 amino acids long. The ends were cut back, 5 bases at V and 3 bases at J, with 11 bases in the middle. Germline CDR1 reads DFQATT; CDR2 reads SNEGSKA (reference sequence). CDR3 in DNA: TGCAGTGCTCCCGGGCGGGACTACAATGAGCAGTTCTTC. As protein: CSAPGRDYNEQFF.

This clonotype was detected a few times. The CDR3 nucleotides are TGCAGTGCTAACCTAGGAGGCTACGAGCAGTACTTC. Amino acid sequence: CSANLGGYEQYF. The chain links TRBV20-1 to TRBJ2-7, with a tentative D call TRBD2 (5 bases). This CDR3 has 12 amino acids. CDR1 is DFQATT, CDR2 SNEGSKA, per germline (reference sequence). The ends were cut back, 4 bases at V and 3 bases at J, with 10 bases in the middle.